What follows are 8 T cell receptor beta chains derived from one specimen sequenced in a study of T-cell memory formation after mild COVID-19. In TCRdb, the 5' RACE reads were re-called with MiXCR into one record per CDR3 protein. The sample lists 140,000 to 150,000 distinct CDR3 sequences, approximately 5.7% occurring once. Sequencing was carried out using PBMCs or a T cell subset sorted from them (not recorded which). Receptor source: an adult woman who had mild COVID-19 (a few samples of this study predate the infection). Cell type and time point are not known.

In this sample, this clonotype turned up a few times. CDR3 nucleotides: TGTGCCAGCAGCGATTCTGGGGATTGGTATGGCTACACCTTC. Its translation: CASSDSGDWYGYTF. The chain links TRBV6-6 to TRBJ1-2; no firm D call. The germline CDR1 and CDR2 sequences are MNHNY and SVGAGI (reference sequence). Trimming pared 6 bases from V and 5 bases from J, leaving 16 bases between. The CDR3 sequence is 14 residues long.

This clonotype showed up just a few times. The gene calls are TRBV20-1 and TRBJ2-7; 7 bases agree with TRBD1. The CDR3 is 14 residues long. Germline CDR1 reads DFQATT; CDR2 reads SNEGSKA (reference sequence). The J segment lost 0 bases and the V segment lost 2 bases, leaving 4 bases of the junction unmatched. For the CDR3, the DNA is TGCAGTGCTAGAAGGCAGGGGGTCTCCTACGAGCAGTACTTC. Translation gives CSARRQGVSYEQYF.

This clonotype was found many times. The chain uses TRBV29-1 and TRBJ1-2, with D possibly matching TRBD1 (5 bases). CDR1 and CDR2 from the germline V gene are SQVTM and ANQGSEA. The CDR3 is 15 amino acids. V was pared by 2 bases and J by 5 bases, with 18 bases between. The CDR3 region has the DNA TGCAGCGTTGAACATCGGGCCGGGGCAGAGTATGGCTACACCTTC. Amino acid sequence: CSVEHRAGAEYGYTF.

The chain recombines TRBV5-4 with TRBJ2-3; D may be TRBD2 (6 bases). Per germline, CDR1 SGHNT and CDR2 YYREEE (reference sequence). CDR3 length equals 13 residues. The ends were cut back, 7 bases at V and 3 bases at J, with 12 bases in the middle. The CDR3 DNA follows: TGTGCCAGCGCGGCGGGGATGACAGATACGCAGTATTTT. Translated: CASAAGMTDTQYF.

In this sample, this clonotype turned up a few times. The chain couples TRBV12-3 or TRBV12-4 to TRBJ2-5; no clear D gene. CDR3 length: 12 amino acids. The V and J ends lost 7 bases and 9 bases respectively, with 15 bases between them. In DNA form, the CDR3 reads TGTGCCAGCAAAAGGACCAACCAGGCCCAGTACTTC. This translates into CASKRTNQAQYF.

Many counts were recorded for this clonotype. The chain employs TRBV4-1 and TRBJ2-7; D remains ambiguous. The CDR3 is made up of 15 amino acids. V was shortened by 0 bases and J by 3 bases, with 12 bases between the two germline ends. Germline V gene lookup returns CDR1 MGHRA and CDR2 YSYEKL. As DNA, the CDR3 is TGCGCCAGCAGCCAAGATCTCGCCACCATCTACGAGCAGTACTTC. It specifies CASSQDLATIYEQYF.

This clonotype turned up a few times. The chain carries TRBV7-8 and TRBJ2-3, with a tentative D call TRBD2 (5 bases). The V gene lost 8 bases and the J gene lost 2 bases, with 14 bases spanning the gap. This CDR3 spans 14 amino acids. Per germline, CDR1 SGHVS and CDR2 FQNEAQ. DNA of the CDR3: TGTGCCAGCCTTCCCGGGATCTCCACAGATACGCAGTATTTT. Translated, it gives CASLPGISTDTQYF.

This clonotype has at least ten counts. V gene TRBV24-1 combines with J gene TRBJ2-3; 12 bases line up with TRBD2. The CDR3 is made up of 18 amino acids. Germline CDR1 and CDR2: KGHDR and SFDVKD. V shed 4 bases and J 3 bases; nucleotides not matched to a gene: 10. As DNA, the CDR3 is TGTGCCACCAGTGACCGAAGGAAGACTAGCGGGGGAACAGATACGCAGTATTTT. As protein: CATSDRRKTSGGTDTQYF.